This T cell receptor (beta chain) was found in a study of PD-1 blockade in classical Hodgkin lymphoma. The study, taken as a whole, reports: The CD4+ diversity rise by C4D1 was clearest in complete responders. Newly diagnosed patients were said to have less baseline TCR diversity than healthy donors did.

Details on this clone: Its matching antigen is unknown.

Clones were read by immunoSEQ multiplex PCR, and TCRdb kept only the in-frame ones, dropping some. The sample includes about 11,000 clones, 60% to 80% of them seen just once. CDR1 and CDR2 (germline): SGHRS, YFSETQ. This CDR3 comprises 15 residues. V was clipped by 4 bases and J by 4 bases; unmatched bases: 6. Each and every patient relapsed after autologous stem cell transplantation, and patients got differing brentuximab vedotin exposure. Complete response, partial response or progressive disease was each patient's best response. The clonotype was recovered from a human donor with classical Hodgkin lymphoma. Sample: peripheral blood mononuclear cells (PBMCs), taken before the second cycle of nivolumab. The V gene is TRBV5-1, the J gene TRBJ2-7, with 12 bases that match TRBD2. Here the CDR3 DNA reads TGCGCCAGCAGCCGCGAGACTAGCGGGAGTTACGAGCAGTACTTC. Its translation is CASSRETSGSYEQYF.